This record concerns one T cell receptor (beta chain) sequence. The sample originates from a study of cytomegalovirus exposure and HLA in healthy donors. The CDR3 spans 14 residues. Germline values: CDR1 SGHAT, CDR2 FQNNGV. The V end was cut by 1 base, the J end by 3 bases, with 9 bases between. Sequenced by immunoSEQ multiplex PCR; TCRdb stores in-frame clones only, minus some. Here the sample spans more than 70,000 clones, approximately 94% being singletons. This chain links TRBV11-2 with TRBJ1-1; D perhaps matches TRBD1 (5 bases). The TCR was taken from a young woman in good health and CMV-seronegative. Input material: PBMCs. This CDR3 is CASSLAGPYTEAFF. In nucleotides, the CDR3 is TGTGCCAGCAGCTTAGCAGGGCCCTACACTGAAGCTTTCTTT.